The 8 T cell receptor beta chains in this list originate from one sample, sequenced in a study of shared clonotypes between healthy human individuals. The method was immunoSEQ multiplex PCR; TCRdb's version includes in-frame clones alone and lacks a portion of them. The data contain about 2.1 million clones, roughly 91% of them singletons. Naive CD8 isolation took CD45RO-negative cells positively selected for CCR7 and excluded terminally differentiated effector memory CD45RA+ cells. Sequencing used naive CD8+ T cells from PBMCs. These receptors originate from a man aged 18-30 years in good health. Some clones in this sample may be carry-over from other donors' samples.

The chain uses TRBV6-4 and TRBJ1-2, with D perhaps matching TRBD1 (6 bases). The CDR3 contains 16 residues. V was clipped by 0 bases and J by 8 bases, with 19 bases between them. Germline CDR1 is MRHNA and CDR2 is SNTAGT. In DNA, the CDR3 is TGTGCCAGCAGTGACTCGAGTCGGGGAGGGGGAGAGGGCTACACCTTC. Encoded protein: CASSDSSRGGGEGYTF.

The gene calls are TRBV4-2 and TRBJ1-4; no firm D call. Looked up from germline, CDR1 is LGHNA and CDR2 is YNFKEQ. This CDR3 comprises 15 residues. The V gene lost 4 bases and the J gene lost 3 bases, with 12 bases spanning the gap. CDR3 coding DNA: TGTGCCAGCAGCCCCGAGGACGGAGCTAATGAAAAACTGTTTTTT. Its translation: CASSPEDGANEKLFF.

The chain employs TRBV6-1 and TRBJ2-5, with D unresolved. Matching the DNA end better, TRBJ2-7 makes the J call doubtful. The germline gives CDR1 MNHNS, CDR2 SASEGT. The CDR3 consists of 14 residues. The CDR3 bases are TGTGCCAGCAACAGAGACGGACGCTCCTACGAGCAGTACTTC. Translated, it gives CASNRDGRSYEQYF.

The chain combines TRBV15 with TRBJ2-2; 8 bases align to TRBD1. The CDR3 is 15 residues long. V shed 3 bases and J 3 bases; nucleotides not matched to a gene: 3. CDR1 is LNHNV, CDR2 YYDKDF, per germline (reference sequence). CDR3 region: CATSRDRAYTGELFF. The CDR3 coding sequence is TGTGCCACCAGCAGGGACAGGGCCTACACCGGGGAGCTGTTTTTT.

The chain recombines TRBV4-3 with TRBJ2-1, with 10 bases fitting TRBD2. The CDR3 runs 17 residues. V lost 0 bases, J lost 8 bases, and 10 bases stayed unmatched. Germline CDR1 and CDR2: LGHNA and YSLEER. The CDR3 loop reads CASSQDVASGSFYEQFF. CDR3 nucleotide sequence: TGCGCCAGCAGCCAAGATGTGGCTAGCGGGAGCTTCTATGAGCAGTTCTTC.

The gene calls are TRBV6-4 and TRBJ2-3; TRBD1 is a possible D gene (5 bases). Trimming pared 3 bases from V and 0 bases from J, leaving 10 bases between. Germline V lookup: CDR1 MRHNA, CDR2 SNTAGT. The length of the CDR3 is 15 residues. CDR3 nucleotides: TGTGCCAGCAGTGAAGGGGCGACTAGCACAGATACGCAGTATTTT. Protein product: CASSEGATSTDTQYF.

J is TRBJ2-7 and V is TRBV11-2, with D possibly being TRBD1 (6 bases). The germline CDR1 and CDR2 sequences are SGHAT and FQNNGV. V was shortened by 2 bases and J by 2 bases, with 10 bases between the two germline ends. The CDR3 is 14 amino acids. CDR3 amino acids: CASSLQGTTYEQYF. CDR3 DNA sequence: TGTGCCAGCAGCTTACAGGGGACCACCTACGAGCAGTACTTC.

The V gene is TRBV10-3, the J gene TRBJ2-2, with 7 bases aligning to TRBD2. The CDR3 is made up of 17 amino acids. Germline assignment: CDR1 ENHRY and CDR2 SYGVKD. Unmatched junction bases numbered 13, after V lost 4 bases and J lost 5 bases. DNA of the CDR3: TGTGCCATCAGTGTGCTAGCGGAGACAACATCAACCGGGGAGCTGTTTTTT. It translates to CAISVLAETTSTGELFF.